The entry below describes one T cell receptor beta chain. As yet, its antigen is unknown. Peripheral blood came from healthy roughly 15-60 month-old surgical children and healthy nonsmoking adults. The data were taken from a study of naive CD8 T cells in extremely preterm neonates. Study results and caveats: Shared CDR3 nucleotide sequences: preterm 2.7%, term approximately 0.4%, children more than 0.025%, adults 0.01%. The authors flagged variable productive template counts in preterm samples. Compared with older groups, preterm CDR3s were shorter, with fewer N additions and less trimming.

The table came from immunoSEQ multiplex PCR; TCRdb's copy has only in-frame clones and leaves some out. Found here are approximately 5,300 clones, approximately 97% of them singletons; the top ten hold over 7%. Germline-derived CDR1 and CDR2 are SEHNR and FQNEAQ (reference sequence). J lost 7 bases, V lost 0 bases, and 3 bases had no gene match. The CDR3 sequence is 14 residues long. The sequenced material came from naive CD8+ T cells from blood. This sequence joins TRBV7-9 and TRBJ2-1, with 7 positions matching TRBD2. This clonotype originated in a human donor in good health. The CDR3 loop is CASSLAVGRNEQFF. The CDR3 bases are TGTGCCAGCAGCTTAGCTGTCGGGAGGAATGAGCAGTTCTTC. The complete variable domain, with remaining parts taken from reference TRBV7-9 and TRBJ2-1, reads DTGVSQNPRHKITKRGQNVTFRCDPISEHNRLYWYRQTLGQGPEFLTYFQNEAQLEKSRLLSDRFSAERPKGSFSTLEIQRTEQGDSAMYLCASSLAVGRNEQFFGPGTRLTVL.